These 28 T cell receptor beta chains share one sample of origin, sequenced in a study of identical twins. MiXCR, run by TCRdb on the 5' RACE reads, gives a single entry per CDR3 protein. Of hundreds of thousands of distinct CDR3 sequences listed, under 9% are singletons. These records were also assigned to another study, of yellow fever vaccine responses in identical twins.

What was sequenced was memory (CD45RO+) T cells sorted from blood. Every receptor here comes from a woman aged 18-29 years in good health.

This clonotype was seen repeatedly, ten times or more. The J gene is TRBJ2-3, the V gene TRBV20-1; D unclear. The germline V and J ends were trimmed by 3 bases and 3 bases, with 13 bases remaining between them. Germline CDR1 DFQATT, CDR2 SNEGSKA (reference sequence). The CDR3 contains 14 residues. Here the CDR3 reads CSASLPPGTDTQYF. In nucleotides, the CDR3 is TGCAGTGCTAGTTTACCCCCCGGGACAGATACGCAGTATTTT.

In this sample, this clonotype turned up many times. This sequence joins TRBV20-1 and TRBJ2-3; perhaps TRBD2 as D (6 bases). Germline assignment: CDR1 DFQATT and CDR2 SNEGSKA (reference sequence). Trimming cost V 6 bases and J 1 base, with 17 bases left between them. The CDR3 consists of 15 residues. In nucleotides, the CDR3 is TGCAGTGCACAAAGGAGGGGAGAGGGCACAGATACGCAGTATTTT. Translation: CSAQRRGEGTDTQYF.

The chain couples TRBV29-1 to TRBJ1-2; tentative D call: TRBD1 (6 bases). Trimming removed 2 bases from V and 5 bases from J, with 12 bases in between. The CDR3 is 13 residues long. Germline-derived CDR1 and CDR2 are SQVTM and ANQGSEA. CDR3 in amino acids: CSVERLGGYGYTF. Here the CDR3 DNA reads TGCAGCGTTGAACGTTTAGGGGGATATGGCTACACCTTC.

This clonotype has only a few counts. The V gene is TRBV10-3, the J gene TRBJ2-7, with 8 nucleotides matching TRBD2. V shed 2 bases and J 0 bases; nucleotides not matched to a gene: 3. Germline CDR1 ENHRY, CDR2 SYGVKD. The CDR3 runs to 15 residues. This CDR3 is CAISEPGGFSYEQYF. DNA for the CDR3: TGTGCCATCAGTGAGCCGGGGGGGTTCTCCTACGAGCAGTACTTC.

The genes are TRBV7-2 and TRBJ2-2, with D tentatively TRBD2 (5 bases). The CDR3 totals 16 residues. Trimming shortened V by 5 bases and J by 4 bases, and 17 bases separated the two germline ends. Germline V gives CDR1 SGHTA, CDR2 FQGNSA. CDR3 sequence: CASSGRGGRSTGELFF. The CDR3 nucleotides are TGTGCCAGCAGCGGCCGCGGAGGCCGCAGCACCGGGGAGCTGTTTTTT.

This clonotype was seen just once. A read error may be the cause here, since a much bigger clone is one base away. J is TRBJ2-1 and V is TRBV7-2; the match to TRBD1 covers 9 bases. Germline V gene sequence: CDR1 SGHTA, CDR2 FQGNSA. The CDR3 spans 15 residues. The CDR3 coding sequence is TGTGCCAGCAGCTTAGCGGGACAGGGAATTGGTGAGCACTTCTTC. This gives the protein CASSLAGQGIGEHFF.

A few counts support this clonotype. J is TRBJ1-4 and V is TRBV9, with D unresolved. Germline lookup yields CDR1 SGDLS and CDR2 YYNGEE. V shed 0 bases and J shed 12 bases, with 18 bases lying between them. This CDR3 comprises 15 residues. CDR3 in DNA: TGTGCCAGCAGCGTAGGCTCAGATCCCTATCCCGAACTGTTTTTT. Encoded protein: CASSVGSDPYPELFF.

The V and J genes are TRBV20-1 and TRBJ2-3, with D possibly being TRBD2 (6 bases). The CDR3 contains 17 residues. Germline V gene lookup returns CDR1 DFQATT and CDR2 SNEGSKA (reference sequence). V shed 6 bases and J shed 0 bases, with 22 bases lying between them. CDR3: CSAPGTLSSGSTDTQYF. The CDR3 nucleotides read TGCAGTGCACCCGGGACTTTATCGTCGGGGAGCACAGATACGCAGTATTTT.

This clonotype was counted at least ten times. CDR3 bases: TGTGCCAGCAGCTTATGGACGGGGTCTGGAAACACCATATATTTT. Its protein is CASSLWTGSGNTIYF. The chain has TRBV7-2 and TRBJ1-3, with D unresolved. V was trimmed by 2 bases and J by 1 base, leaving 9 bases between them. CDR3 size: 15 residues. CDR1 is SGHTA and CDR2 is FQGNSA in the germline V gene.

The CDR3 loop reads CASSFQGALTQETQYF. CDR3 DNA sequence: TGTGCCAGCAGCTTCCAGGGGGCCCTTACTCAAGAGACCCAGTACTTC. V and J are TRBV7-2 and TRBJ2-5, with 8 bases identical to TRBD1. Germline V lookup: CDR1 SGHTA, CDR2 FQGNSA. The CDR3 extends over 16 amino acids. V was pared by 3 bases and J by 2 bases, with 8 bases of the junction left unmatched.

This clonotype has ten or more counts. This chain links TRBV28 with TRBJ2-3; D perhaps matches TRBD2 (5 bases). V lost 7 bases and J lost 2, with 16 bases in between. CDR1 and CDR2 (germline): MDHEN, SYDVKM. The CDR3 sequence is 15 residues long. The CDR3 DNA reads as TGTGCCAGCACCGAAGAGGGTAGGACCACAGATACGCAGTATTTT. This codes for CASTEEGRTTDTQYF.

This clonotype turned up a few times. The chain recombines TRBV20-1 with TRBJ1-5, with D unclear. In germline, CDR1 is DFQATT, CDR2 SNEGSKA (reference sequence). The CDR3 has 17 residues. Trimming left V 0 bases short and J 2 bases short, with 17 bases between. The CDR3 DNA reads as TGCAGTGCTAGAGAACATTGGACGGAGGGAGGCAATCAGCCCCAGCATTTT. Translated, it gives CSAREHWTEGGNQPQHF.

This clonotype was observed at least ten times. The CDR3 loop is CATSRDKAAGNEQFF. The CDR3 DNA is TGTGCCACCAGCAGAGATAAGGCGGCAGGGAATGAGCAGTTCTTC. This rearrangement joins TRBV15 to TRBJ2-1; tentative D call: TRBD1 (5 bases). Germline loops: CDR1 LNHNV, CDR2 YYDKDF (reference sequence). V was cut by 0 bases and J by 7 bases, with 13 bases left in between. The CDR3 totals 15 residues.

In this sample, this clonotype turned up a few times. This sequence joins TRBV3-1 and TRBJ1-5; 8 positions agree with TRBD1. This CDR3 is built from 15 residues. Germline V gene data show CDR1 as LGHDT and CDR2 as YNNKEL (reference sequence). V lost 0 bases to trimming and J lost 6 bases; unmatched junction nucleotides: 4. The CDR3 protein is CASSQDLQGGQPQHF. The CDR3 DNA follows: TGTGCCAGCAGCCAAGATTTACAGGGGGGTCAGCCCCAGCATTTT.

This clonotype was recorded a few times. The chain has TRBV5-5 and TRBJ2-1, with TRBD1 identical over 7 bases. The J segment lost 10 bases and the V segment lost 0 bases, leaving 4 bases of the junction unmatched. The germline V gene has CDR1 SGHKS and CDR2 YYEKEE (reference sequence). The CDR3 consists of 13 residues. The CDR3 protein is CASSLGQGKEQFF. In DNA, the CDR3 is TGTGCCAGCAGCTTGGGACAGGGTAAGGAGCAGTTCTTC.

This clonotype turned up a few times. This chain connects TRBV7-2 to TRBJ2-4; D remains unclear. The CDR3 sequence is 16 residues long. CDR1 is SGHTA and CDR2 is FQGNSA in the germline V gene. Trimming removed 2 bases at V and 1 base at J, with 12 bases between. The CDR3 coding sequence is TGTGCCAGCAGCTTATCGGCGGCGGCGGCCAAAAACATTCAGTACTTC. It specifies CASSLSAAAAKNIQYF.

This clonotype was detected a few times. The gene calls are TRBV27 and TRBJ2-3; 11 bases map to TRBD1. The CDR3 loop spans 18 amino acids. V shed 1 base and J 2 bases; nucleotides not matched to a gene: 8. Germline V gene sequence: CDR1 MNHEY, CDR2 SMNVEV (reference sequence). The CDR3 spells CASSLWTGGGQDTDTQYF. The CDR3, as DNA: TGTGCCAGCAGTTTATGGACAGGGGGCGGACAAGACACAGATACGCAGTATTTT.

This clonotype was observed at least ten times. This sequence joins TRBV12-3 or TRBV12-4 and TRBJ1-5; no definite D call. The CDR3 spans 14 residues. Deletions cut 0 bases from V and 3 bases from J, with 6 bases between. CDR3 DNA sequence: TGTGCCAGCAGTTTAGCAGGGATCAATCAGCCCCAGCATTTT. Its translation is CASSLAGINQPQHF.

The rearrangement joins TRBV5-1 to TRBJ2-7, with 10 bases fitting TRBD2. Germline-derived CDR1 and CDR2 are SGHRS and YFSETQ. This CDR3 contains 13 residues. Trimming took 4 bases from V and 3 from J; bases not matched to a gene: 1. The CDR3 sequence is CASSPSGGYEQYV. The CDR3 DNA follows: TGCGCCAGCAGCCCTAGCGGGGGCTACGAGCAGTACGTC.

This clonotype was seen at least ten times. The chain combines TRBV5-1 with TRBJ2-1; D not resolved. The CDR3 runs 14 residues. Trimming removed 7 bases from V and 8 bases from J, with 19 bases in between. The germline gives CDR1 SGHRS, CDR2 YFSETQ. Here the CDR3 reads CASHWTSTGYEQFF. CDR3 DNA: TGCGCCAGCCATTGGACCTCGACGGGCTATGAGCAGTTCTTC.

This clonotype was seen only a few times. A much larger clonotype is one base distant, so this may be a read error. CDR3 in amino acids: CASSLQKNTEAFF. DNA for the CDR3: TGTGCCAGCAGCTTACAGAAGAACACTGAAGCTTTCTTT. This rearrangement joins TRBV7-3 to TRBJ1-1; D not resolved. V shed 2 bases and J shed 1 base, with 5 bases lying between them. The length of the CDR3 is 13 residues. Germline V gene lookup returns CDR1 SGHTA and CDR2 FQGTGA.

The CDR3 sequence is CASSQPTGSYEQYF. The CDR3 bases are TGTGCCAGCTCACAACCCACGGGCTCCTACGAGCAGTACTTC. The V call is TRBV18, the J call TRBJ2-7; D remains unclear. The V end was cut by 4 bases, the J end by 0 bases, with 10 bases between. This CDR3 region has 14 residues. CDR1 and CDR2 from the germline V gene are KGHSH and LQKENI. The full variable domain, with the rest looked up from reference TRBV18 and TRBJ2-7, is NAGVMQNPRHLVRRRGQEARLRCSPMKGHSHVYWYRQLPEEGLKFMVYLQKENIIDESGMPKERFSAEFPKEGPSILRIQQVVRGDSAAYFCASSQPTGSYEQYFGPGTRLTVT.

This clonotype was seen many times. The rearrangement uses TRBV20-1 and TRBJ2-4; 7 bases match TRBD1. CDR3 length: 12 residues. With V trimmed by 6 bases and J by 7 bases, 6 bases remained unmatched. Germline V gene sequence: CDR1 DFQATT, CDR2 SNEGSKA (reference sequence). CDR3 sequence reads: CSAPRDSNIQYF. The CDR3 DNA reads TGCAGTGCCCCCCGGGACAGCAACATTCAGTACTTC.

At least ten counts were recorded for this clonotype. The chain combines TRBV12-5 with TRBJ2-1; D uncertain. From germline, CDR1 is LGHNT and CDR2 FRNRAP. The CDR3 sequence is 15 residues long. Trimming pared 0 bases from V and 4 bases from J, leaving 10 bases between. The CDR3 bases are TGTGCTAGTGGTTTGGTTAGGAGTGGGTACAATGAGCAGTTCTTC. Translated: CASGLVRSGYNEQFF.

This chain connects TRBV11-3 to TRBJ2-2; D might be TRBD1 (5 bases). V was clipped by 5 bases and J by 4 bases, with 11 bases between them. The CDR3 length is 14 residues. Germline CDR1 reads SGHNT; CDR2 reads YENEEA. DNA for the CDR3: TGTGCCAGCAGCCCGAGACAGCGCACCGGGGAGCTGTTTTTT. Its protein is CASSPRQRTGELFF.

This clonotype was observed a few times. This chain uses TRBV20-1 with TRBJ2-7; D possibly uses TRBD1 or TRBD2 (5 bases each). Germline V gene sequence: CDR1 DFQATT, CDR2 SNEGSKA (reference sequence). The CDR3 has 14 amino acids. V lost 4 bases to trimming and J lost 2 bases, with 15 bases between them. CDR3 DNA: TGCAGTGCTAACCCCATGGGGACCACCTACGAGCAGTACTTC. Residues: CSANPMGTTYEQYF.

This clonotype was seen a few times. The V call is TRBV28, the J call TRBJ2-7; possibly TRBD1 for D (5 bases). The CDR3 is 13 residues long. V shed 8 bases and J shed 7 bases, with 18 bases lying between them. CDR1 and CDR2 from the germline V gene are MDHEN and SYDVKM. Here the CDR3 reads CASLGAPRWEQYF. The CDR3 nucleotides read TGTGCCAGCCTTGGGGCGCCCCGGTGGGAGCAGTACTTC.

This chain joins TRBV25-1 and TRBJ1-2; TRBD1 is a possible D gene (6 bases). Trimming removed 7 bases from V and 4 bases from J, with 13 bases in between. This CDR3 is 13 amino acids long. Germline V gene sequence: CDR1 MGHDK, CDR2 SYGVNS. CDR3 sequence reads: CASKDEQGYGYTF. CDR3 bases: TGTGCCAGCAAGGATGAACAGGGCTATGGCTACACCTTC.